These T cell receptor beta chains were read from a single sample in a study of post-analysis software for immune sequencing data. MiXCR, applied by TCRdb to the PCR reads, yields one record per CDR3 protein. The sample records 650,000 to 900,000 distinct CDR3 sequences, about half being singletons. Source material: blood. These receptors were obtained from a girl between 10 and 17 years old with multiple sclerosis. The CDR3 runs from the conserved cysteine through the conserved F or W. Each record gives: J gene, V gene, D gene, clone size, CDR3 protein, CDR3 DNA. The D gene is left open where the match is weak. The size of a clone is reported for some rows only, either as once, few or many, or as a class for expanded clones.

J gene: TRBJ2-5; V gene: TRBV28; D gene: TRBD2; clone size: .; CDR3 protein: CASSEPGLAGGYQETQYF; CDR3 DNA: TGTGCCAGCAGTGAACCGGGACTAGCGGGAGGGTACCAAGAGACCCAGTACTTC
J gene: TRBJ1-2; V gene: TRBV5-1; D gene: .; clone size: .; CDR3 protein: CASSFSPDNYGYTF; CDR3 DNA: TGCGCCAGCAGCTTCAGTCCCGATAACTATGGCTACACCTTC
J gene: TRBJ2-7; V gene: TRBV7-6; D gene: .; clone size: .; CDR3 protein: CASSLAGAIYEQYF; CDR3 DNA: TGTGCCAGCAGCTTAGCGGGGGCGATCTACGAGCAGTACTTC
J gene: TRBJ2-1; V gene: TRBV20-1; D gene: .; clone size: few; CDR3 protein: CSARKRGNNEQFF; CDR3 DNA: TGCAGTGCGAGGAAGCGCGGGAACAATGAGCAGTTCTTC
J gene: TRBJ2-4; V gene: TRBV5-6; D gene: .; clone size: .; CDR3 protein: CASSLGRALGDIQYF; CDR3 DNA: TGTGCCAGCAGCCTCGGACGTGCCCTAGGGGACATTCAGTACTTC
J gene: TRBJ2-1; V gene: TRBV15; D gene: .; clone size: .; CDR3 protein: CATSRVSRGYEQFF; CDR3 DNA: TGTGCCACCAGCAGAGTATCGCGAGGATATGAGCAGTTCTTC
J gene: TRBJ2-7; V gene: TRBV20-1; D gene: TRBD2; clone size: .; CDR3 protein: CSARELREGSYEQYF; CDR3 DNA: TGCAGTGCTAGAGAACTGCGGGAGGGGAGCTACGAGCAGTACTTC
J gene: TRBJ1-1; V gene: TRBV20-1; D gene: .; clone size: .; CDR3 protein: CSAHDIYRTFNTEAFF; CDR3 DNA: TGCAGTGCTCATGACATATACCGGACATTCAACACTGAAGCTTTCTTT
J gene: TRBJ1-4; V gene: TRBV18; D gene: TRBD1; clone size: .; CDR3 protein: CASSPSPQGAREKLFF; CDR3 DNA: TGTGCCAGCTCACCGAGCCCGCAGGGGGCGAGAGAAAAACTGTTTTTT
J gene: TRBJ2-1; V gene: TRBV3-1; D gene: TRBD1; clone size: .; CDR3 protein: CASSQWTGNEQFF; CDR3 DNA: TGTGCCAGCAGCCAATGGACAGGGAATGAGCAGTTCTTC
J gene: TRBJ2-1; V gene: TRBV9; D gene: TRBD1; clone size: few; CDR3 protein: CASSARDRGPYNEQFF; CDR3 DNA: TGTGCCAGCAGCGCCAGGGACAGGGGCCCCTACAATGAGCAGTTCTTC
J gene: TRBJ2-5; V gene: TRBV7-9; D gene: .; clone size: .; CDR3 protein: CASSFEMGLETQYF; CDR3 DNA: TGTGCCAGCAGCTTCGAGATGGGGTTGGAGACCCAGTACTTC
J gene: TRBJ2-1; V gene: TRBV20-1; D gene: .; clone size: many; CDR3 protein: CSARDDSHLQFF; CDR3 DNA: TGCAGTGCTAGAGATGACAGCCACCTGCAGTTCTTC
J gene: TRBJ2-7; V gene: TRBV27; D gene: .; clone size: .; CDR3 protein: CASSSFARGIDEQYF; CDR3 DNA: TGTGCCAGCAGTTCCTTTGCGAGAGGGATAGACGAGCAGTACTTC
J gene: TRBJ1-1; V gene: TRBV6-5; D gene: .; clone size: .; CDR3 protein: CASSYSMQVGLRDTEAFF; CDR3 DNA: TGTGCCAGCAGTTACTCGATGCAGGTTGGGTTGAGAGACACTGAAGCTTTCTTT
J gene: TRBJ2-1; V gene: TRBV27; D gene: .; clone size: .; CDR3 protein: CASWMERREQFF; CDR3 DNA: TGTGCCAGCTGGATGGAAAGGCGGGAGCAGTTCTTC
J gene: TRBJ2-7; V gene: TRBV20-1; D gene: .; clone size: many; CDR3 protein: CSANPGAYYEQYF; CDR3 DNA: TGCAGTGCTAACCCAGGGGCATACTACGAGCAGTACTTC
J gene: TRBJ2-5; V gene: TRBV3-1; D gene: .; clone size: few; CDR3 protein: CASSLGQPQETQYF; CDR3 DNA: TGTGCCAGCAGCCTGGGGCAGCCCCAAGAGACCCAGTACTTC
J gene: TRBJ1-4; V gene: TRBV4-3; D gene: .; clone size: .; CDR3 protein: CASSHLTGPRTNEKLFF; CDR3 DNA: TGCGCCAGCAGCCACCTAACGGGACCGAGGACTAATGAAAAACTGTTTTTT
J gene: TRBJ2-1; V gene: TRBV20-1; D gene: .; clone size: few; CDR3 protein: CSARVGNEQFF; CDR3 DNA: TGCAGTGCTAGAGTAGGCAATGAGCAGTTCTTC
J gene: TRBJ2-3; V gene: TRBV7-2; D gene: .; clone size: .; CDR3 protein: CASSRLGLARPTQYF; CDR3 DNA: TGTGCCAGCAGCCGCTTGGGGCTAGCGCGACCCACGCAGTATTTT
J gene: TRBJ2-1; V gene: TRBV10-2; D gene: .; clone size: once; CDR3 protein: CATRTDYNEQFF; CDR3 DNA: TGCGCCACCAGGACGGATTACAATGAGCAGTTCTTC
J gene: TRBJ1-4; V gene: TRBV27; D gene: .; clone size: .; CDR3 protein: CASGGGREFSNNNEKLFF; CDR3 DNA: TGTGCCAGCGGTGGAGGTAGAGAGTTCAGTAACAATAATGAAAAACTGTTTTTT
J gene: TRBJ2-1; V gene: TRBV5-6; D gene: TRBD2; clone size: few; CDR3 protein: CASSEGLAGVGEQFF; CDR3 DNA: TGTGCCAGCAGCGAGGGACTAGCGGGAGTGGGAGAGCAGTTCTTC
J gene: TRBJ2-3; V gene: TRBV9; D gene: .; clone size: .; CDR3 protein: CASSVFGTPTDTQYF; CDR3 DNA: TGTGCCAGCAGCGTATTCGGGACCCCCACAGATACGCAGTATTTT
J gene: TRBJ2-5; V gene: TRBV5-8; D gene: TRBD2; clone size: .; CDR3 protein: CASSKRLAGIGKTQYF; CDR3 DNA: TGTGCCAGCAGCAAACGACTAGCGGGAATAGGAAAGACCCAGTACTTC
J gene: TRBJ2-7; V gene: TRBV29-1; D gene: .; clone size: few; CDR3 protein: CSVGGARYEQYF; CDR3 DNA: TGCAGCGTTGGGGGAGCCCGCTACGAGCAGTACTTC
J gene: TRBJ2-1; V gene: TRBV7-3; D gene: TRBD2; clone size: few; CDR3 protein: CASTPTGTSGSEQFF; CDR3 DNA: TGTGCCAGCACCCCCACCGGGACTAGCGGATCTGAGCAGTTCTTC
J gene: TRBJ1-2; V gene: TRBV5-1; D gene: .; clone size: .; CDR3 protein: CASSFTLFYGYTF; CDR3 DNA: TGCGCCAGCAGCTTCACACTCTTCTATGGCTACACCTTC
J gene: TRBJ2-3; V gene: TRBV12-3/TRBV12-4; D gene: .; clone size: .; CDR3 protein: CASMRRASTDAQYF; CDR3 DNA: TGTGCCAGCATGAGGAGGGCTAGCACAGATGCGCAGTATTTT
J gene: TRBJ2-7; V gene: TRBV7-2; D gene: .; clone size: few; CDR3 protein: CASSLDWPSREQYF; CDR3 DNA: TGTGCCAGCAGCTTGGACTGGCCCTCTCGCGAGCAGTACTTC